A single sample gave rise to the 15 T cell receptor beta chains below, sequenced in a study of T-cell reconstitution after alpha-beta-depleted transplantation in children. The TCRbeta library incorporated unique molecular identifiers. Via MiXCR, TCRdb re-called the PCR reads, giving one row per CDR3 protein. The sample records roughly 670,000 distinct CDR3 sequences, around 13% being singletons. Material: PBMCs, obtained before TCRalphabeta/CD19-depleted stem cell transplant. These receptor sequences come from a girl aged 2 to 10 with congenital amegakaryocytic thrombocytopenia, due to receive a stem cell transplant.

This clonotype showed up just a few times. The rearrangement uses TRBV12-3 or TRBV12-4 and TRBJ2-7; 8 bases map to TRBD2. The CDR3 loop spans 15 amino acids. Trimming cost V 7 bases and J 0 bases; bases outside gene matches: 8. The CDR3 DNA follows: TGTGCCAGCACCAATATAGCGGGATACTCCTACGAGCAGTACTTC. This gives the protein CASTNIAGYSYEQYF.

In its sample, this clonotype was seen once. Just one base apart from a much larger clone, this may be a read error. The rearrangement joins TRBV18 to TRBJ2-2; D is unresolved. Germline assignment: CDR1 KGHSH and CDR2 LQKENI. The CDR3 sequence is 13 residues long. The CDR3 spells CARSSPKQGELFF. In DNA form, the CDR3 reads TGTGCCCGCTCATCCCCAAAGCAAGGGGAGCTGTTTTTT.

This chain links TRBV20-1 with TRBJ1-2; 9 bases agree with TRBD1. CDR3 length equals 14 residues. Germline V gene lookup returns CDR1 DFQATT and CDR2 SNEGSKA (reference sequence). Unmatched junction bases numbered 10, after V lost 2 bases and J lost 9 bases. CDR3 residues: CSARNTGTGKSYTF. The CDR3, as DNA: TGCAGTGCTAGAAACACCGGGACAGGGAAGAGCTACACCTTC.

The chain links TRBV7-2 to TRBJ2-3; perhaps TRBD1 as D (5 bases). The CDR3 length is 14 residues. Trimming left V 1 base short and J 7 bases short, with 12 bases between. Germline CDR1 SGHTA, CDR2 FQGNSA. CDR3 DNA sequence: TGTGCCAGCAGCTTAGATGCAGGGAAATATACGCAGTATTTT. As protein: CASSLDAGKYTQYF.

The table lists this clonotype with many counts. This chain connects TRBV20-1 to TRBJ2-3, with TRBD2 identical over 14 bases. The V segment lost 4 bases and the J segment 2 bases; nucleotides outside the gene matches: 5. CDR3 length equals 16 residues. Germline values: CDR1 DFQATT, CDR2 SNEGSKA (reference sequence). CDR3 coding DNA: TGCAGTGCTATCGGGACTAGCGGGAGATTCACAGATACGCAGTATTTT. Its protein product is CSAIGTSGRFTDTQYF.

This clonotype was detected ten times or more. The chain has TRBV7-2 and TRBJ2-3, with 7 bases identical to TRBD1. J lost 4 bases, V lost 5 bases, and 9 bases had no gene match. Germline V gene lookup returns CDR1 SGHTA and CDR2 FQGNSA. CDR3 length equals 15 residues. This chain's CDR3 is CASSVDRVGPDTQYF. DNA for the CDR3: TGTGCCAGCAGCGTCGACAGGGTGGGCCCAGATACGCAGTATTTT.

This clonotype occurred a few times. The gene calls are TRBV12-3 or TRBV12-4 and TRBJ2-1, with 7 bases that match TRBD2. This CDR3 is 15 amino acids long. With V trimmed by 5 bases and J by 0 bases, 4 bases remained unmatched. This chain's CDR3 is CASSPRESSYNEQFF. The CDR3 DNA sequence: TGTGCCAGCAGTCCGCGGGAGAGCTCCTACAATGAGCAGTTCTTC.

This clonotype was found many times. J is TRBJ2-1 and V is TRBV7-9, with D perhaps TRBD2 (5 bases). The CDR3 has 14 amino acids. V lost 1 base and J 5 bases, leaving 9 bases between the germline ends. Germline V gives CDR1 SEHNR, CDR2 FQNEAQ (reference sequence). The CDR3 bases are TGTGCCAGCAGCTTAGGCGGGCTTGACAATGAGCAGTTCTTC. Protein: CASSLGGLDNEQFF.

In this sample, this clonotype turned up many times. V gene TRBV20-1 combines with J gene TRBJ1-1, with D possibly being TRBD1 (6 bases). CDR1 and CDR2 from the germline V gene are DFQATT and SNEGSKA (reference sequence). V gave up 3 bases and J gave up 7 bases, with 12 bases separating them. The CDR3 extends over 12 amino acids. The CDR3 DNA reads TGCAGTGCTAGGGCAGGGGATTTTGAAGCTTTCTTT. Protein product: CSARAGDFEAFF.

This clonotype has a handful of counts. V is TRBV7-2 and J is TRBJ2-1; 13 positions match TRBD2. There are 17 residues in the CDR3. Trimming at V came to 6 bases and at J to 4 bases, leaving 9 bases not matched to a gene. Germline V gene data show CDR1 as SGHTA and CDR2 as FQGNSA. This chain's CDR3 is CASSRRLAGGPYNEQFF. CDR3 sequence (DNA): TGTGCCAGCAGTCGTCGACTAGCGGGAGGCCCTTACAATGAGCAGTTCTTC. The variable domain in full, completed from reference TRBV7-2 and TRBJ2-1, reads GAGVSQSPSNKVTEKGKDVELRCDPISGHTALYWYRQSLGQGLEFLIYFQGNSAPDKSGLPSDRFSAERTGGSVSTLTIQRTQQEDSAVYLCASSRRLAGGPYNEQFFGPGTRLTVL.

The V call is TRBV9, the J call TRBJ2-1; 7 bases line up with TRBD2. The CDR3 length is 14 residues. Per germline, CDR1 SGDLS and CDR2 YYNGEE. V gave up 2 bases and J gave up 6 bases; unmatched junction bases: 5. CDR3 bases: TGTGCCAGCAGCGTTCCTGGGGGGGGCAATGAGCAGTTCTTC. The encoded protein is CASSVPGGGNEQFF.

This clonotype was seen ten or more times. The CDR3 reads CAISESWLYLNPSDTQYF. CDR3 DNA sequence: TGTGCCATCAGTGAGTCATGGCTCTACCTCAACCCCTCAGATACGCAGTATTTT. V gene TRBV10-3 combines with J gene TRBJ2-3; D unclear. V gave up 0 bases and J gave up 4 bases, with 20 bases separating them. Germline assignment: CDR1 ENHRY and CDR2 SYGVKD. The CDR3 consists of 18 residues.

A few counts support this clonotype. The V call is TRBV7-6, the J call TRBJ2-1; D uncertain. Germline V gene lookup returns CDR1 SGHVS and CDR2 FNYEAQ. Trimming removed 5 bases from V and 8 bases from J, with 13 bases in between. CDR3 length: 13 residues. The CDR3 nucleotides are TGTGCCAGCAGCCCCGTATCCTTTGATGAGCAGTTCTTC. Translation gives CASSPVSFDEQFF. Filled out from reference TRBV7-6 and TRBJ2-1, the complete variable domain reads GAGVSQSPRYKVTKRGQDVALRCDPISGHVSLYWYRQALGQGPEFLTYFNYEAQQDKSGLPNDRFSAERPEGSISTLTIQRTEQRDSAMYRCASSPVSFDEQFFGPGTRLTVL.

This clonotype was observed a few times. V is TRBV27 and J is TRBJ2-7; TRBD1 matches at 12 bases. Trimming at V came to 2 bases and at J to 3 bases, leaving 2 bases not matched to a gene. The CDR3 totals 15 residues. The germline V gene encodes CDR1 MNHEY and CDR2 SMNVEV (reference sequence). The CDR3 DNA is TGTGCCAGCAGTTTAGGGACAGGGGGCTTCTACGAGCAGTACTTC. Protein sequence: CASSLGTGGFYEQYF.

At least ten counts were recorded for this clonotype. The CDR3 region is CASSSGVGGTDTQYF. The CDR3 nucleotides are TGTGCCAGCAGTTCCGGTGTGGGCGGAACAGATACGCAGTATTTT. V and J are TRBV6-5 and TRBJ2-3; unclear D gene. The CDR3 spans 15 residues. The V and J ends lost 4 bases and 3 bases respectively, with 14 bases between them. The V gene's germline CDR1 is MNHEY and CDR2 SVGAGI.